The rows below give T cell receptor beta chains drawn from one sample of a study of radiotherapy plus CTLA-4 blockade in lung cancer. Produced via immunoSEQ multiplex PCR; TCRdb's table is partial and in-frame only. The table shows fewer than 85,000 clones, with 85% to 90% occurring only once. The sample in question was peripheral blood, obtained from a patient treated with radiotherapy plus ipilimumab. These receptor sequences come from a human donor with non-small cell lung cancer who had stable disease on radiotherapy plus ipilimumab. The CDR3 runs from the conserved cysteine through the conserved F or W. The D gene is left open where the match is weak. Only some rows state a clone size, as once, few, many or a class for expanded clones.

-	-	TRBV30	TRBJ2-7	CAWTRFQAGGEQYF	TGTGCCTGGACCCGCTTTCAAGCAGGCGGCGAGCAGTACTTC
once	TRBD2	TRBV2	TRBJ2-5	CASSGGGRGETQYF	TGTGCCAGCAGTGGCGGAGGGAGGGGAGAGACCCAGTACTTC
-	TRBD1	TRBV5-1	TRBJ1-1	CASSLRTGHNTEAFF	TGCGCCAGCAGCTTACGGACAGGGCACAACACTGAAGCTTTCTTT
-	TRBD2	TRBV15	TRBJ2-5	CATSRDLAGLSETQYF	TGTGCCACCAGCAGAGATCTAGCGGGGCTATCAGAGACCCAGTACTTC
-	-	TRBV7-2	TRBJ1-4	CASSLGTNEKLFF	TGTGCCAGCAGCTTAGGAACTAATGAAAAACTGTTTTTT
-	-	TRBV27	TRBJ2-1	CASSLNRVYNEQFF	TGTGCCAGCAGTTTAAACAGGGTCTACAATGAGCAGTTCTTC
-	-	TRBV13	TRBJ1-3	CASSLQGNTIYF	TGTGCCAGCAGCTTGCAGGGAAACACCATATATTTT
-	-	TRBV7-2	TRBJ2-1	CASGVSQVNEQFF	TGTGCCAGCGGGGTCTCGCAGGTCAATGAGCAGTTCTTC
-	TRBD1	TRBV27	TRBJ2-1	CASSLFSGQPSSEQFF	TGTGCCAGCAGTTTATTTTCGGGACAGCCATCATCGGAGCAGTTCTTC
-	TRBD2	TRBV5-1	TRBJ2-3	CASSPRTSGGTDTQYF	TGCGCCAGCAGCCCGCGGACTAGCGGGGGCACAGATACGCAGTATTTT
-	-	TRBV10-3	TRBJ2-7	CAIRAQTPLEQYF	TGTGCCATCCGAGCACAGACCCCCTTGGAGCAGTACTTC
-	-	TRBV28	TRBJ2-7	CASSFEPGQPTYEQYF	TGTGCCAGCAGTTTCGAACCGGGACAACCGACCTACGAGCAGTACTTC
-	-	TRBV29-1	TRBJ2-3	CSVSRDSGRTDTQYF	TGCAGCGTCAGCCGGGACTCAGGCCGCACAGATACGCAGTATTTT
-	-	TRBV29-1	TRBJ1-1	CSVDRAGSGTEAFF	TGCAGCGTTGATCGGGCGGGATCAGGGACTGAAGCTTTCTTT
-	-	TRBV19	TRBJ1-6	CASSIGQGRNSPLHF	TGTGCCAGTAGTATCGGGCAGGGTCGGAATTCACCCCTCCACTTT
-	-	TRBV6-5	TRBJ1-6	CASSYRNSPLHF	TGTGCCAGCAGTTACCGTAATTCACCCCTCCACTTT
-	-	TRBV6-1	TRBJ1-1	CASSEDGRAFF	TGTGCCAGCAGTGAAGACGGTCGAGCTTTCTTT
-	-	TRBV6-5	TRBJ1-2	CASSEAPSGYTF	TGTGCCAGCAGTGAAGCCCCCAGTGGCTACACCTTC
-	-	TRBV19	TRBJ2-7	CASSIQGGSYEQYF	TGTGCCAGTAGTATACAAGGGGGCTCCTACGAGCAGTACTTC
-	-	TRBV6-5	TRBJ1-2	CASSYWTPRSLYGYTF	TGTGCCAGCAGTTATTGGACCCCTCGTTCCTTGTATGGCTACACCTTC
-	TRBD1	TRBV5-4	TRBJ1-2	CASSADRADYGYTF	TGTGCCAGCAGCGCGGACAGGGCTGACTATGGCTACACCTTC
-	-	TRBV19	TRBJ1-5	CASTGGNNQPQHF	TGTGCCAGTACCGGGGGTAACAATCAGCCCCAGCATTTT
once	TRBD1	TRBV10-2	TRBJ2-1	CASTARPGQGWDEQFF	TGCGCCAGCACTGCCCGCCCGGGACAGGGGTGGGATGAGCAGTTCTTC
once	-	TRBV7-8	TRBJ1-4	CASSSWGAAEKLFF	TGTGCCAGCAGCAGCTGGGGGGCGGCGGAAAAACTGTTTTTT
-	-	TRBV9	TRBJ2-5	CASSVAWQETQYF	TGTGCCAGCAGCGTAGCTTGGCAAGAGACCCAGTACTTC